The 8 T cell receptor beta chains below all came from one sample that was sequenced in a study of a mutant IDH1 vaccine in newly diagnosed glioma. Their cognate antigens are unknown. The time point was: week 23, last vaccination. In the vaccine, a single dose held 300 ug of the mutant IDH1 20-mer peptide, along with topical imiquimod. This table comes from immunoSEQ multiplex PCR, and its TCRdb copy is limited to in-frame clones, with some not included. The sample shows around 41,000 clones, about 78% of them seen only once. Sequencing used PBMCs, obtained from a glioma patient whose treatment included an IDH1 peptide vaccine. All receptors come from a middle-aged woman with glioma. Some clones in this sample may be carry-over from other donors' samples.

This clone was found once. The chain carries TRBV28 and TRBJ2-7; TRBD2 agrees at 8 bases. Trimming removed 3 bases from V and 0 bases from J; junction bases left unmatched: 10. The CDR3 is 17 amino acids. Per the germline V gene, CDR1 is MDHEN and CDR2 is SYDVKM. This CDR3 reads CASSFEKREYASYEQYF. The CDR3 DNA reads TGTGCCAGCAGTTTCGAGAAGCGGGAGTATGCCTCCTACGAGCAGTACTTC.

In its sample, this clone is medium-sized. This chain links TRBV29-1 with TRBJ2-3, with D perhaps matching TRBD1 or TRBD2 (6 bases each). Germline values: CDR1 SQVTM, CDR2 ANQGSEA. The CDR3 spans 17 residues. The ends were cut back, 2 bases at V and 6 bases at J, with 24 bases in the middle. The CDR3 spells CSVENPLRQVGGDTQYF. CDR3 sequence (DNA): TGCAGCGTTGAAAACCCTCTTCGACAGGTTGGGGGGGATACGCAGTATTTT.

In this sample, this clone turned up once. The gene calls are TRBV4-3 and TRBJ2-1; D might be TRBD1 or TRBD2, each matching 6 bases. Germline CDR1 reads LGHNA; CDR2 reads YSLEER. The length of the CDR3 is 15 residues. V gave up 0 bases and J gave up 8 bases, with 14 bases separating them. CDR3 residues: CASSQEGGGVHEQFF. Here the CDR3 DNA reads TGCGCCAGCAGCCAAGAGGGGGGCGGAGTCCATGAGCAGTTCTTC.

This clone was found once. The chain couples TRBV19 to TRBJ2-7; 8 bases fit TRBD1. J lost 3 bases, V lost 6 bases, and 7 bases had no gene match. CDR3 length equals 14 residues. Germline CDR1 LNHDA, CDR2 SQIVND (reference sequence). CDR3 nucleotides: TGTGCCAGTAGCCAGACAGGGGCAGGCTACGAGCAGTACTTC. This gives the protein CASSQTGAGYEQYF.

The chain recombines TRBV25-1 with TRBJ1-4; the D is unclear. The CDR3 length is 13 residues. In germline, CDR1 is MGHDK, CDR2 SYGVNS. V lost 3 bases, J lost 10 bases, and 12 bases lay in between. CDR3 sequence: CASSDLVGRKLFF. The CDR3 bases are TGTGCCAGCAGTGATTTGGTAGGGAGAAAACTGTTTTTT.

J is TRBJ1-1 and V is TRBV5-4, with D possibly being TRBD1 (5 bases). Germline lookup yields CDR1 SGHNT and CDR2 YYREEE (reference sequence). Trimming shortened V by 0 bases and J by 10 bases, and 10 bases separated the two germline ends. This CDR3 has 12 residues. CDR3 loop: CASSLAGAPAFF. CDR3 in DNA: TGTGCCAGCAGCTTGGCCGGGGCACCAGCTTTCTTT.

The V gene is TRBV25-1, the J gene TRBJ2-2; 10 bases are a match to TRBD1. Trimming removed 7 bases from V and 3 bases from J; junction bases left unmatched: 2. Per the germline V gene, CDR1 is MGHDK and CDR2 is SYGVNS. The CDR3 totals 14 residues. CDR3 nucleotide sequence: TGTGCCAGCAAAGGGACAGGGGACACCGGGGAGCTGTTTTTT. Translation: CASKGTGDTGELFF.

V gene TRBV5-6 combines with J gene TRBJ1-2; D might be TRBD1 (5 bases). The CDR3 runs to 14 residues. Per germline, CDR1 SGHDT and CDR2 YYEEEE. Trimming cost V 3 bases and J 4 bases, with 13 bases left between them. DNA of the CDR3: TGTGCCAGCAGCTGGGACCGTGTTCTCTATGGCTACACCTTC. Translation: CASSWDRVLYGYTF.